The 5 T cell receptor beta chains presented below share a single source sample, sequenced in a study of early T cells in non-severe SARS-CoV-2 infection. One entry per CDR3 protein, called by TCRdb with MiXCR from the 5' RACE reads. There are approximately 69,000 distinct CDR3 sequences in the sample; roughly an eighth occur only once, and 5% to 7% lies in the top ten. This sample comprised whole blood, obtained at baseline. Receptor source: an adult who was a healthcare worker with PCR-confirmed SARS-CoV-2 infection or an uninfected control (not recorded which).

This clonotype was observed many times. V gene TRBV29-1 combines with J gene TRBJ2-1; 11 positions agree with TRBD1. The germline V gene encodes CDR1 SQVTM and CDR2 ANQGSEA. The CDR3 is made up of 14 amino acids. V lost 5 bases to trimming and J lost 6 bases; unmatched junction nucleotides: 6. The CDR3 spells CSVFAGQGGNEQFF. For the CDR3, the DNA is TGCAGCGTTTTCGCGGGACAGGGGGGCAATGAGCAGTTCTTC.

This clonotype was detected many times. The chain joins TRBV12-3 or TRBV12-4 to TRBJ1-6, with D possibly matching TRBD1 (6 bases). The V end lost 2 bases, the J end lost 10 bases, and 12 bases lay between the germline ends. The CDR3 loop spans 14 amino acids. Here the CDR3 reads CASSLLQGNSPLHF. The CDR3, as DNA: TGTGCCAGCAGTTTACTACAGGGAAACTCACCCCTCCACTTT.

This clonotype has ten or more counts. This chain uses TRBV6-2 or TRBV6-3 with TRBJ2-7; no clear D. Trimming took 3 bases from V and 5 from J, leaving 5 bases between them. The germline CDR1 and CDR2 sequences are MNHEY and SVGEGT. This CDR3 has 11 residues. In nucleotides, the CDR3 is TGTGCCAGCAGTTATTTCCACGAGCAGTACTTC. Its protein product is CASSYFHEQYF.

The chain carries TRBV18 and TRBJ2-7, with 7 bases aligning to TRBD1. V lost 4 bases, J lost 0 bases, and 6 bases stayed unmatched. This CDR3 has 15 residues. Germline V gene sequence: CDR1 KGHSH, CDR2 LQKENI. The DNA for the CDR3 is TGTGCCAGCTCACGAGGGACAGCTAACTCCTACGAGCAGTACTTC. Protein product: CASSRGTANSYEQYF.

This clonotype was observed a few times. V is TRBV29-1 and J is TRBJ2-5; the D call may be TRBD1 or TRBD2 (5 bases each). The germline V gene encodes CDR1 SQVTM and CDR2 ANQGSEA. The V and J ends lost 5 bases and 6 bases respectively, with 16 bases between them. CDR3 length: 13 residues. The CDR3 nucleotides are TGCAGCGTTAAGTCCGAGGGGATGAAGACCCAGTACTTC. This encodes CSVKSEGMKTQYF. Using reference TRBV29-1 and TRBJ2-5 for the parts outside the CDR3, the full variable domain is SAVISQKPSRDICQRGTSLTIQCQVDSQVTMMFWYRQQPGQSLTLIATANQGSEATYESGFVIDKFPISRPNLTFSTLTVSNMSPEDSSIYLCSVKSEGMKTQYFGPGTRLLVL.